Described below is a single T cell receptor beta chain sequence and its context. Its target is not known. 13 Jbeta primers and 60 Vbeta primers were used for the PCR. Only in-frame clones appear in the TCRdb table, and some are missing; sequencing was by immunoSEQ multiplex PCR. The sample carries 140,000 to 150,000 clones, 82% recorded once. The record originates from a study of cytomegalovirus exposure and HLA in healthy donors. Overall study results and limits: The classifier reportedly diagnosed cytomegalovirus status with high specificity and sensitivity. According to an earlier analysis, most TCR beta V segments yielded productive rearrangements about 90% or about 30% of the time.

This CDR3 has 13 residues. Germline loops: CDR1 MNHEY, CDR2 SVGAGI. Sequenced input: PBMCs. The chain combines TRBV6-5 with TRBJ2-7; TRBD1 agrees at 9 bases. This clonotype was obtained from a male donor in good health and CMV-seronegative. The CDR3 nucleotides read TGTGCTGCAGGACAGGGGCTCCCCTACGAGCAGTACTTC. Translation gives CAAGQGLPYEQYF.